This TCR beta chain was profiled in a study of T cell responses to AZD1222 COVID-19 vaccine. TCRdb keeps only in-frame clones here, not all; method: immunoSEQ multiplex PCR. The data contain roughly 120,000 clones, 93% of them singletons. This clone was seen once. The CDR3 covers 21 residues. Germline lookup yields CDR1 MNHEY and CDR2 SVGEGT. V lost 0 bases, J lost 0 bases, and 21 bases lay in between. This receptor was identified in an adult in good health. This chain connects TRBV6-2 or TRBV6-3 to TRBJ2-6, with D perhaps matching TRBD1 (6 bases). The sample in question was peripheral blood, obtained on day 0 of AZD1222 vaccination. The CDR3 coding sequence is TGTGCCAGCAGTTACTCTAGGTCAGGACAGCTTAACTTCTCTGGGGCCAACGTCCTGACTTTC. It translates to CASSYSRSGQLNFSGANVLTF.